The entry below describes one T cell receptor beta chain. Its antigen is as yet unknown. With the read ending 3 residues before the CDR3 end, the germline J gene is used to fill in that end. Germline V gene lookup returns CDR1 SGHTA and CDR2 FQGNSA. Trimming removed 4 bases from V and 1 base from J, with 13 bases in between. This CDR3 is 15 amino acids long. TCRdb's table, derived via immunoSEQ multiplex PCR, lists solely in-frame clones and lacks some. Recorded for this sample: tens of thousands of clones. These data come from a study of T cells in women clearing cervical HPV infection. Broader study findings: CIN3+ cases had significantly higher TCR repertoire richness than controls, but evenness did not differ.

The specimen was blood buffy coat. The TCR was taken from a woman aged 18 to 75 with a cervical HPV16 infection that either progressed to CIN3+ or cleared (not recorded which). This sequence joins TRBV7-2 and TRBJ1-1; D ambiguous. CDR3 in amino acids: CASSSRPPGNTEAFF. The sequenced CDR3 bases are TGTGCCAGCAGCTCCAGACCGCCGGGGAACACTGAA.